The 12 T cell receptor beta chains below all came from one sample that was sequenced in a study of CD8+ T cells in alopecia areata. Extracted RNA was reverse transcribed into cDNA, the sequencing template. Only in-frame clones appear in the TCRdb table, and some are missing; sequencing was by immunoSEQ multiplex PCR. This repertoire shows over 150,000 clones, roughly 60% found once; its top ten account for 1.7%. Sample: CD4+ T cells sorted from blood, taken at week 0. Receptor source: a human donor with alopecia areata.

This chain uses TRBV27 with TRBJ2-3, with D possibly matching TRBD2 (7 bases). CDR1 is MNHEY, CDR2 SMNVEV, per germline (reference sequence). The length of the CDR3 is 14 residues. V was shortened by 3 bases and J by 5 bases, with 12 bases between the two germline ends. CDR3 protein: CASSFVRGQDTQYF. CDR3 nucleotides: TGTGCCAGCAGTTTTGTGCGGGGGCAAGATACGCAGTATTTT.

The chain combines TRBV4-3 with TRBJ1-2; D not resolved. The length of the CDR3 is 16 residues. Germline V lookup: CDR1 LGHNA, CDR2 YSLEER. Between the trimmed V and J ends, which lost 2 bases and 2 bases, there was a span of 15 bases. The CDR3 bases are TGCGCCAGCAGCCAATCGGCCGAAGGGTTCAACTATGGCTACACCTTC. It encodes CASSQSAEGFNYGYTF.

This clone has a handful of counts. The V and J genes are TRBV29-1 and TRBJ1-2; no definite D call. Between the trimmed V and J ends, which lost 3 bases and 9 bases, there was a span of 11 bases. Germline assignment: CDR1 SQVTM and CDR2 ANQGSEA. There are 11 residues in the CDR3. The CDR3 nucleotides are TGCAGCGTTGATGGGCAGGAAAGCTACACCTTC. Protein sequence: CSVDGQESYTF.

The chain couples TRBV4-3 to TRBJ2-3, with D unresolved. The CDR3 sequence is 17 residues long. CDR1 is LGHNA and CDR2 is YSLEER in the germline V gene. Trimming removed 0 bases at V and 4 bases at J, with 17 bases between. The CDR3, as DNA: TGCGCCAGCAGCCAAGATCGCCAGAGCGTTGTCCCAGATACGCAGTATTTT. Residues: CASSQDRQSVVPDTQYF.

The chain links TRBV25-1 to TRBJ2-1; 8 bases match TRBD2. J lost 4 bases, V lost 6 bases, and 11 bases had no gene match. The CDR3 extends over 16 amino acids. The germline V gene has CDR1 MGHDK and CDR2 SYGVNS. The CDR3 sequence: CASSPRAGGAYNEQFF. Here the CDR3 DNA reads TGTGCCAGCAGCCCTCGGGCGGGGGGAGCGTACAATGAGCAGTTCTTC.

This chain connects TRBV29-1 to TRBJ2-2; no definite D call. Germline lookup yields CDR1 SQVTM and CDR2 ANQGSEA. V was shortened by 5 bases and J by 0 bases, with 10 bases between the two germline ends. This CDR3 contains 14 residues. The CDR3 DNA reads TGCAGCGTTTCCCAAGTTGCGAACACCGGGGAGCTGTTTTTT. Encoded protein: CSVSQVANTGELFF.

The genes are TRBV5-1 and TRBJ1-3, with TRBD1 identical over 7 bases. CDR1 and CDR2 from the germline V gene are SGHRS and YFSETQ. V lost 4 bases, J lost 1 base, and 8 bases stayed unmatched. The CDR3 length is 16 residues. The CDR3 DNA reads TGCGCCAGCAGCAGAGGACAGGAGACTTCTGGAAACACCATATATTTT. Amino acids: CASSRGQETSGNTIYF. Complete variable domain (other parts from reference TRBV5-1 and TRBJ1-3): KAGVTQTPRYLIKTRGQQVTLSCSPISGHRSVSWYQQTPGQGLQFLFEYFSETQRNKGNFPGRFSGRQFSNSRSEMNVSTLELGDSALYLCASSRGQETSGNTIYFGEGSWLTVV.

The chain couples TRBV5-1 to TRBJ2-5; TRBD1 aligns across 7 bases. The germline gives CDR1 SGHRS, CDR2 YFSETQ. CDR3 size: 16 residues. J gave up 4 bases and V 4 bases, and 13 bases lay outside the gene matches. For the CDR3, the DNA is TGCGCCAGCAGCGGAACACCGACAGGGATACGAGAGACCCAGTACTTC. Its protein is CASSGTPTGIRETQYF.

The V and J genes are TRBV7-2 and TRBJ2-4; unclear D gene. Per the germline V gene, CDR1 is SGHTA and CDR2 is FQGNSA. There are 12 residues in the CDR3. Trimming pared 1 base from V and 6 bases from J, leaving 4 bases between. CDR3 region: CASSLGPNIQYF. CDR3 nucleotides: TGTGCCAGCAGCTTAGGGCCAAACATTCAGTACTTC.

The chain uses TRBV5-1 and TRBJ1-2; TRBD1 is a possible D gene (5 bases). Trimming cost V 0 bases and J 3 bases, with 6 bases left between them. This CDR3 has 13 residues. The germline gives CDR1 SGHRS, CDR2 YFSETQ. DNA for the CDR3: TGCGCCAGCAGCTTGGAAGGGGACTATGGCTACACCTTC. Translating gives CASSLEGDYGYTF.

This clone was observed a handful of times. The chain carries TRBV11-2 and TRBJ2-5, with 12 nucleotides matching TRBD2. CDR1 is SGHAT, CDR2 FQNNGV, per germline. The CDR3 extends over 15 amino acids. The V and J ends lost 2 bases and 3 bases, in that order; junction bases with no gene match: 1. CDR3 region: CASSLRTSGEETQYF. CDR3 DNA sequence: TGTGCCAGCAGCTTAAGGACTAGCGGGGAAGAGACCCAGTACTTC.

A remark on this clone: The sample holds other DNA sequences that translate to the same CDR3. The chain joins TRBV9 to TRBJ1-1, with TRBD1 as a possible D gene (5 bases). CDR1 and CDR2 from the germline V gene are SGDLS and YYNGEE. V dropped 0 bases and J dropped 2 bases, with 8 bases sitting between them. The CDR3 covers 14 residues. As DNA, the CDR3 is TGTGCCAGCAGCGTAGACGGGGGTAACACTGAAGCTTTCTTT. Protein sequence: CASSVDGGNTEAFF.